These T cell receptor beta chains were read from a single sample in a study of shared clonotypes between healthy human individuals. Profiling relied on immunoSEQ multiplex PCR, and the TCRdb table lists in-frame clones only, not all of them. The table lists about 2.1 million clones, 93% of them singletons. Sequenced: naive CD8+ T cells from PBMCs. These receptors originate from a man younger than 35 in good health. Some clones in this sample may be carry-over from other donors' samples. Both conserved end residues are part of each CDR3. D genes are given only for firm matches. Size values are once, few and many counts, or a class for expanded clones, and some rows have none.

d_gene: -
v_gene: TRBV27
j_gene: TRBJ1-2
abundance: -
len: 17
CDR3aa: CASSLRLREGDAYGYTF
CDR3nt: TGTGCCAGCAGTTTACGGCTCAGGGAGGGGGATGCCTATGGCTACACCTTC

d_gene: -
v_gene: TRBV7-9
j_gene: TRBJ2-5
abundance: -
len: 16
CDR3aa: CASSLRDSSAPETQYF
CDR3nt: TGTGCCAGCAGCTTACGCGATTCTTCGGCCCCAGAGACCCAGTACTTC

d_gene: -
v_gene: TRBV4-2
j_gene: TRBJ1-5
abundance: -
len: 17
CDR3aa: CASSQDQRGYSNQPQHF
CDR3nt: TGTGCCAGCAGCCAAGATCAGCGGGGATATAGCAATCAGCCCCAGCATTTT

d_gene: -
v_gene: TRBV11-3
j_gene: TRBJ2-7
abundance: -
len: 15
CDR3aa: CASSPGTGAAYEQYF
CDR3nt: TGTGCCAGCAGCCCCGGGACTGGAGCAGCCTACGAGCAGTACTTC

d_gene: -
v_gene: TRBV9
j_gene: TRBJ1-5
abundance: -
len: 14
CDR3aa: CASSATDSNQPQHF
CDR3nt: TGTGCCAGCAGCGCGACAGATAGCAATCAGCCCCAGCATTTT

d_gene: -
v_gene: TRBV10-3
j_gene: TRBJ2-1
abundance: -
len: 17
CDR3aa: CAISRGDSPLVYNEQFF
CDR3nt: TGTGCCATCAGTAGGGGGGACTCCCCACTCGTGTACAATGAGCAGTTCTTC

d_gene: TRBD1
v_gene: TRBV9
j_gene: TRBJ1-1
abundance: few
len: 14
CDR3aa: CASSLRDRGPEAFF
CDR3nt: TGTGCCAGCAGCCTACGAGACAGGGGGCCTGAAGCTTTCTTT

d_gene: -
v_gene: TRBV4-1
j_gene: TRBJ2-2
abundance: -
len: 18
CDR3aa: CASSQEDPLGPFTGELFF
CDR3nt: TGCGCCAGCAGCCAAGAGGATCCCTTGGGTCCTTTCACCGGGGAGCTGTTTTTT

d_gene: TRBD2
v_gene: TRBV15
j_gene: TRBJ2-5
abundance: once
len: 14
CDR3aa: CATCSGTNQETQYF
CDR3nt: TGTGCCACCTGTAGCGGGACCAACCAAGAGACCCAGTACTTC

d_gene: -
v_gene: TRBV7-9
j_gene: TRBJ2-7
abundance: -
len: 14
CDR3aa: CASSLSGQSYEQYF
CDR3nt: TGTGCCAGCAGCTTATCGGGCCAGTCCTACGAGCAGTACTTC

d_gene: -
v_gene: TRBV15
j_gene: TRBJ2-5
abundance: -
len: 16
CDR3aa: CATSRDLRGFGETQYF
CDR3nt: TGTGCCACCAGCAGAGATTTACGGGGCTTTGGTGAGACCCAGTACTTC

d_gene: -
v_gene: TRBV25-1
j_gene: TRBJ2-1
abundance: -
len: 16
CDR3aa: CASSEYTLSSYNEQFF
CDR3nt: TGTGCCAGCAGTGAATATACACTGAGCTCCTACAATGAGCAGTTCTTC

d_gene: TRBD1
v_gene: TRBV9
j_gene: TRBJ2-6
abundance: -
len: 19
CDR3aa: CASSGAGQGAVSGANVLTF
CDR3nt: TGTGCCAGCAGCGGAGCAGGACAGGGGGCCGTCTCTGGGGCCAACGTCCTGACTTTC

d_gene: -
v_gene: TRBV6-5
j_gene: TRBJ2-1
abundance: -
len: 13
CDR3aa: CASSYDPRSEQFF
CDR3nt: TGTGCCAGCAGCTATGACCCCAGGTCTGAGCAGTTCTTC

d_gene: TRBD2
v_gene: TRBV6-5
j_gene: TRBJ2-7
abundance: -
len: 16
CDR3aa: CASSYSRTSGSYEQYF
CDR3nt: TGTGCCAGCAGTTACTCGAGGACTAGCGGTTCCTACGAGCAGTACTTC

d_gene: -
v_gene: TRBV6-5
j_gene: TRBJ1-1
abundance: -
len: 10
CDR3aa: CASGYTEAFF
CDR3nt: TGTGCCAGTGGATACACTGAAGCTTTCTTT

d_gene: -
v_gene: TRBV5-6
j_gene: TRBJ2-7
abundance: -
len: 14
CDR3aa: CASSLLWAGYEQYF
CDR3nt: TGTGCCAGCAGCTTGCTTTGGGCAGGCTACGAGCAGTACTTC

d_gene: TRBD1
v_gene: TRBV5-1
j_gene: TRBJ2-7
abundance: few
len: 13
CDR3aa: CASSPSTGIEQYF
CDR3nt: TGCGCCAGCAGCCCATCGACAGGGATCGAGCAGTACTTC

d_gene: -
v_gene: TRBV7-9
j_gene: TRBJ1-5
abundance: -
len: 14
CDR3aa: CASSLGGRDQPQHF
CDR3nt: TGTGCCAGCAGCTTAGGGGGCAGGGATCAGCCCCAGCATTTT

d_gene: -
v_gene: TRBV7-8
j_gene: TRBJ2-3
abundance: once
len: 14
CDR3aa: CASSLRTTRDTQYF
CDR3nt: TGTGCCAGCAGCTTAAGAACTACTCGGGATACGCAGTATTTT

d_gene: TRBD2
v_gene: TRBV19
j_gene: TRBJ2-1
abundance: -
len: 16
CDR3aa: CASSIRGLGSYNEQFF
CDR3nt: TGTGCCAGTAGTATTCGAGGACTAGGCTCCTACAATGAGCAGTTCTTC

d_gene: -
v_gene: TRBV10-3
j_gene: TRBJ2-7
abundance: -
len: 15
CDR3aa: CAISEYPDSSYEQYF
CDR3nt: TGTGCCATCAGTGAGTATCCGGACAGCTCCTACGAGCAGTACTTC

d_gene: TRBD2
v_gene: TRBV19
j_gene: TRBJ2-2
abundance: -
len: 14
CDR3aa: CASTLLAATGELFF
CDR3nt: TGTGCCAGTACCTTACTAGCGGCCACCGGGGAGCTGTTTTTT

d_gene: -
v_gene: TRBV7-8
j_gene: TRBJ2-7
abundance: -
len: 13
CDR3aa: CASSLARVGEQYF
CDR3nt: TGTGCCAGCAGCTTAGCCAGGGTAGGCGAGCAGTACTTC

d_gene: TRBD2
v_gene: TRBV27
j_gene: TRBJ2-1
abundance: once
len: 15
CDR3aa: CASRPTSGSYNEQFF
CDR3nt: TGTGCCAGCAGGCCGACTAGCGGGAGCTACAATGAGCAGTTCTTC

d_gene: -
v_gene: TRBV15
j_gene: TRBJ2-5
abundance: -
len: 13
CDR3aa: CATGGGGQETQYF
CDR3nt: TGTGCCACTGGGGGTGGCGGCCAAGAGACCCAGTACTTC

d_gene: -
v_gene: TRBV6-5
j_gene: TRBJ2-7
abundance: -
len: 14
CDR3aa: CASSYSRTDYEQYF
CDR3nt: TGTGCCAGCAGTTACTCCCGGACAGACTACGAGCAGTACTTC

d_gene: TRBD2
v_gene: TRBV7-9
j_gene: TRBJ2-3
abundance: -
len: 17
CDR3aa: CASSLGLAGPDTDTQYF
CDR3nt: TGTGCCAGCAGCTTAGGACTAGCGGGGCCTGACACAGATACGCAGTATTTT

d_gene: -
v_gene: TRBV25-1
j_gene: TRBJ1-2
abundance: once
len: 15
CDR3aa: CASSKGFGGISGYTF
CDR3nt: TGTGCCAGCAGTAAGGGTTTCGGAGGGATTAGCGGCTACACCTTC

d_gene: TRBD1
v_gene: TRBV28
j_gene: TRBJ1-2
abundance: -
len: 17
CDR3aa: CASSFRGQGIIGYGYTF
CDR3nt: TGTGCCAGCAGTTTTAGGGGACAGGGGATTATTGGCTATGGCTACACCTTC

d_gene: -
v_gene: TRBV2
j_gene: TRBJ2-1
abundance: -
len: 11
CDR3aa: CASPTGTEQFF
CDR3nt: TGTGCCAGCCCCACCGGGACTGAGCAGTTCTTC

d_gene: -
v_gene: TRBV28
j_gene: TRBJ2-2
abundance: -
len: 14
CDR3aa: CASSLGADTGELFF
CDR3nt: TGTGCCAGCAGTTTAGGGGCGGACACCGGGGAGCTGTTTTTT

d_gene: -
v_gene: TRBV27
j_gene: TRBJ2-7
abundance: -
len: 13
CDR3aa: CASGLGREYEQYF
CDR3nt: TGTGCCAGCGGCCTCGGCAGGGAGTACGAGCAGTACTTC

d_gene: -
v_gene: TRBV7-6
j_gene: TRBJ1-1
abundance: -
len: 17
CDR3aa: CASSSSPAFGLNTEAFF
CDR3nt: TGTGCCAGCAGCTCAAGTCCCGCTTTCGGATTGAACACTGAAGCTTTCTTT

d_gene: TRBD1
v_gene: TRBV7-2
j_gene: TRBJ2-3
abundance: once
len: 15
CDR3aa: CASSEWTGAQDTQYF
CDR3nt: TGTGCCAGCAGCGAATGGACAGGGGCCCAAGATACGCAGTATTTT

d_gene: TRBD2
v_gene: TRBV5-1
j_gene: TRBJ2-1
abundance: -
len: 19
CDR3aa: CASSLARGLAGDLYNEQFF
CDR3nt: TGCGCCAGCAGCTTGGCCCGCGGACTAGCGGGAGACCTCTACAATGAGCAGTTCTTC

d_gene: TRBD1
v_gene: TRBV28
j_gene: TRBJ1-1
abundance: -
len: 16
CDR3aa: CASSWNRGRGNTEAFF
CDR3nt: TGTGCCAGCAGTTGGAACAGGGGGCGCGGAAACACTGAAGCTTTCTTT

d_gene: -
v_gene: TRBV6-5
j_gene: TRBJ2-7
abundance: -
len: 12
CDR3aa: CASTAGSYEQYF
CDR3nt: TGTGCCAGCACCGCCGGCTCCTACGAGCAGTACTTC

d_gene: TRBD1
v_gene: TRBV19
j_gene: TRBJ1-2
abundance: once
len: 13
CDR3aa: CASSRDRADGYTF
CDR3nt: TGTGCCAGTAGCCGGGACAGGGCGGATGGCTACACCTTC

d_gene: -
v_gene: TRBV19
j_gene: TRBJ1-3
abundance: -
len: 14
CDR3aa: CASSMVSSGNTIYF
CDR3nt: TGTGCCAGTAGTATGGTGAGCTCTGGAAACACCATATATTTT

d_gene: -
v_gene: TRBV29-1
j_gene: TRBJ1-5
abundance: -
len: 13
CDR3aa: CSVEMGFNQPQHF
CDR3nt: TGCAGCGTTGAAATGGGATTCAATCAGCCCCAGCATTTT

d_gene: -
v_gene: TRBV28
j_gene: TRBJ2-1
abundance: -
len: 20
CDR3aa: CASSLWSGTSAGSSYNEQFF
CDR3nt: TGTGCCAGCAGTTTATGGTCAGGGACGTCGGCGGGATCCTCCTACAATGAGCAGTTCTTC

d_gene: -
v_gene: TRBV5-1
j_gene: TRBJ2-3
abundance: -
len: 17
CDR3aa: CASSLVSVPVPQDTQYF
CDR3nt: TGCGCCAGCAGCTTGGTATCAGTGCCCGTTCCCCAAGATACGCAGTATTTT

d_gene: TRBD2
v_gene: TRBV28
j_gene: TRBJ2-1
abundance: -
len: 18
CDR3aa: CASSLWSTSGISYNEQFF
CDR3nt: TGTGCCAGCAGTTTATGGTCGACTAGCGGGATCTCCTACAATGAGCAGTTCTTC

d_gene: -
v_gene: TRBV6-5
j_gene: TRBJ1-1
abundance: -
len: 13
CDR3aa: CASSTTGRTEAFF
CDR3nt: TGTGCCAGCAGTACCACAGGGCGGACTGAAGCTTTCTTT

d_gene: -
v_gene: TRBV4-3
j_gene: TRBJ2-3
abundance: -
len: 13
CDR3aa: CASSSTNTDTQYF
CDR3nt: TGCGCCAGCAGCTCCACTAACACAGATACGCAGTATTTT

d_gene: TRBD1
v_gene: TRBV5-5
j_gene: TRBJ1-1
abundance: -
len: 18
CDR3aa: CASSRTPGTGVMNTEAFF
CDR3nt: TGTGCCAGCAGCAGAACGCCAGGGACAGGGGTTATGAACACTGAAGCTTTCTTT